These 9 T cell receptor beta chains were all obtained from the same sample, sequenced in a study of T cell changes during pregnancy in multiple sclerosis. Clones were sequenced by immunoSEQ multiplex PCR, and TCRdb holds only the in-frame ones, with some missing. Found here are around 83,000 clones, over 80% of them singletons; the top ten hold 0.47%. The source material was CD4+ T cells from peripheral blood mononuclear cells, sampled in the second trimester of pregnancy. The receptors here all came from a female donor with multiple sclerosis, enrolled in a pregnancy study.

CDR3 nucleotide sequence: TGTGCCAGCAGCCCCGCGGGCACTGAAGCTTTCTTT. This sequence encodes CASSPAGTEAFF. The chain employs TRBV14 and TRBJ1-1; D call uncertain. Germline lookup yields CDR1 SGHDN and CDR2 FVKESK. This CDR3 is 12 amino acids long. V lost 4 bases and J 4 bases, leaving 7 bases between the germline ends.

This CDR3 reads CASRQTTGVGYTF. Here the CDR3 DNA reads TGTGCCAGCAGGCAAACCACAGGGGTGGGCTACACCTTC. The chain has TRBV6-5 and TRBJ1-2, with 7 bases lining up with TRBD1. Germline lookup yields CDR1 MNHEY and CDR2 SVGAGI. J lost 8 bases, V lost 6 bases, and 9 bases had no gene match. This CDR3 comprises 13 residues.

The chain uses TRBV9 and TRBJ2-2; the match to TRBD1 covers 7 bases. The trim removed 2 bases at V and 4 bases at J, leaving 11 bases unmatched. The V gene's germline CDR1 is SGDLS and CDR2 YYNGEE. The length of the CDR3 is 17 residues. The CDR3 region is CASSVAWATGSTGELFF. Here the CDR3 DNA reads TGTGCCAGCAGCGTGGCCTGGGCGACAGGGTCCACCGGGGAGCTGTTTTTT.

V gene TRBV28 combines with J gene TRBJ1-2; no definite D call. Germline values: CDR1 MDHEN, CDR2 SYDVKM. The length of the CDR3 is 12 residues. Trimming cost V 3 bases and J 6 bases, with 8 bases left between them. The CDR3 DNA sequence: TGTGCCAGCAGTTTGGCGGGTAATGGCTACACCTTC. Amino acid sequence: CASSLAGNGYTF.

V usage is TRBV4-1 and J usage is TRBJ1-6; perhaps TRBD1 as D (6 bases). The CDR3 has 15 amino acids. Germline assignment: CDR1 MGHRA and CDR2 YSYEKL. V lost 0 bases to trimming and J lost 8 bases, with 11 bases between them. This CDR3 is CASSQEGTSYSPLHF. As DNA, the CDR3 is TGCGCCAGCAGCCAAGAAGGGACAAGCTATTCACCCCTCCACTTT.

The chain carries TRBV6-1 and TRBJ1-5; 7 bases are shared with TRBD1. The ends lost 2 bases at V and 0 bases at J; junction bases unmatched: 1. Per germline, CDR1 MNHNS and CDR2 SASEGT. This CDR3 has 15 residues. CDR3 sequence reads: CASSERDSSNQPQHF. The CDR3 DNA reads as TGTGCCAGCAGTGAACGGGACAGTAGCAATCAGCCCCAGCATTTT.

V is TRBV30 and J is TRBJ2-5; 14 bases agree with TRBD2. Germline V gene lookup returns CDR1 GTSNPN and CDR2 SVGIG (reference sequence). The CDR3 extends over 16 amino acids. Trimming at V came to 2 bases and at J to 2 bases, leaving 4 bases not matched to a gene. CDR3 DNA sequence: TGTGCCTGGAGTCCGGGACTAGCGGGAGCTCAAGAGACCCAGTACTTC. Translation: CAWSPGLAGAQETQYF.

The chain carries TRBV28 and TRBJ1-6; maybe TRBD1 (5 bases). CDR3 length: 14 amino acids. From germline, CDR1 is MDHEN and CDR2 SYDVKM. Trimming removed 0 bases at V and 8 bases at J, with 8 bases between. This CDR3 reads CASSLWQGYSPLHF. The CDR3 DNA reads TGTGCCAGCAGTTTATGGCAGGGTTATTCACCCCTCCACTTT.

DNA of the CDR3: TGTGCCTGGAGTGTAATGGCGGGGGGAGATACGCAGTATTTT. Residues: CAWSVMAGGDTQYF. The chain employs TRBV30 and TRBJ2-3; TRBD2 agrees at 8 bases. V gave up 0 bases and J gave up 5 bases; unmatched junction bases: 4. Germline V gene lookup returns CDR1 GTSNPN and CDR2 SVGIG (reference sequence). CDR3 length: 14 amino acids.